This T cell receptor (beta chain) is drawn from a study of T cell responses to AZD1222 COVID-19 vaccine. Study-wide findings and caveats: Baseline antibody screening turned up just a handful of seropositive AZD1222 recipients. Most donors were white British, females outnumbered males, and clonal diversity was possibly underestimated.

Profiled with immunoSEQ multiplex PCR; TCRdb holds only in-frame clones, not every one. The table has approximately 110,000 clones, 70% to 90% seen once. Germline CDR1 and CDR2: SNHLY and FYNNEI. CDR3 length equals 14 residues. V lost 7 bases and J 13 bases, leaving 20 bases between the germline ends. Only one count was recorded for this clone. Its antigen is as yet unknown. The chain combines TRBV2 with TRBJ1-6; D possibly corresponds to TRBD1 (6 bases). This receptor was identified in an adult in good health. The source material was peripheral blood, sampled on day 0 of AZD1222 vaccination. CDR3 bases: TGTGCCAGCATGGGGGCCAGGGCAGATGTGCCCCTCCACTTT. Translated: CASMGARADVPLHF.